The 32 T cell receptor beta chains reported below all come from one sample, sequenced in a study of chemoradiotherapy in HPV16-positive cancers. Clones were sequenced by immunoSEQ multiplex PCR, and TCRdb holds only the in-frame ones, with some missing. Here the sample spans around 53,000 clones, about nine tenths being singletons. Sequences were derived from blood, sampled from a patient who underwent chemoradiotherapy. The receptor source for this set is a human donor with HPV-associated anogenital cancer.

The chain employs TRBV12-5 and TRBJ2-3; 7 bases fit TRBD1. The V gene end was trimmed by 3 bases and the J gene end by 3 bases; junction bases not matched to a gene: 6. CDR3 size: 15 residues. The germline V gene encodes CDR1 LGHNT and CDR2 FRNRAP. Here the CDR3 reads CASGFRGMPTDTQYF. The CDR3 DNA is TGTGCTAGTGGTTTCAGGGGGATGCCGACAGATACGCAGTATTTT.

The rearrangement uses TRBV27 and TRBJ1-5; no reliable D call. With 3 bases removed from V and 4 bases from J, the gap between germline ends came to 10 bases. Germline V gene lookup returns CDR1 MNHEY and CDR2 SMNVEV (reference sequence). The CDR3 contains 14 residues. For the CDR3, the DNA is TGTGCCAGCAGTTTGGTAGGGATTAATCAGCCCCAGCATTTT. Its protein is CASSLVGINQPQHF.

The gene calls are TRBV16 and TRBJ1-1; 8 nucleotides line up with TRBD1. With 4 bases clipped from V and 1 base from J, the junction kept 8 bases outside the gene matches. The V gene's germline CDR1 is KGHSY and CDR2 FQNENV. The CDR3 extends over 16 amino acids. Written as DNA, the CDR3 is TGTGCCAGCAGCCTCACGACAGGGGCCGAGAACACTGAAGCTTTCTTT. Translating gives CASSLTTGAENTEAFF.

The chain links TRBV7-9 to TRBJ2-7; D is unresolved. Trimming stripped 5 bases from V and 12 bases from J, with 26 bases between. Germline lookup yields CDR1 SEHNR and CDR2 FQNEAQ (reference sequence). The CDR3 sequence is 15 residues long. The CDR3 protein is CASSTHGFQSPPGYF. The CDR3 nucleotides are TGTGCCAGCAGCACCCACGGGTTCCAGAGTCCTCCAGGGTACTTC.

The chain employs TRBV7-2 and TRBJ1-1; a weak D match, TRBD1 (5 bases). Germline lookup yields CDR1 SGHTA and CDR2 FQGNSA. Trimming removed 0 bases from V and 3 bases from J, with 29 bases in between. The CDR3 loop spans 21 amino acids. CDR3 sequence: CASSLAWGRRGSSGWDTEAFF. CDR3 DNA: TGTGCCAGCAGCTTAGCATGGGGGAGGAGGGGCTCCTCAGGGTGGGACACTGAAGCTTTCTTT.

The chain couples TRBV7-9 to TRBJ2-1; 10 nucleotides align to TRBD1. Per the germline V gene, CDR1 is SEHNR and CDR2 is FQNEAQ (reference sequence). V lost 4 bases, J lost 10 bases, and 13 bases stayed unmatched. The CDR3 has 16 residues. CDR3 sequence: CASSSSVGTGDGEQFF. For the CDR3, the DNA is TGTGCCAGCAGCTCCAGCGTGGGGACAGGGGATGGGGAGCAGTTCTTC.

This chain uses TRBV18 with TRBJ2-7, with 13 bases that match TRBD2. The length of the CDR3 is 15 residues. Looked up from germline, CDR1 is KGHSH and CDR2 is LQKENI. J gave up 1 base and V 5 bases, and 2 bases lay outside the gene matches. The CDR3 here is CASSEGLAGSYEQYF. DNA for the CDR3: TGTGCCAGCTCAGAGGGACTAGCGGGATCCTACGAGCAGTACTTC.

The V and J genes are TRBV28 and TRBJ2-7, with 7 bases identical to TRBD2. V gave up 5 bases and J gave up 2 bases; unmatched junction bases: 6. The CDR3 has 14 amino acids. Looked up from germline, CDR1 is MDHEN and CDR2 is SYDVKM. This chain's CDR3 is CASSGTGTTYEQYF. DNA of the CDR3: TGTGCCAGCAGTGGCACCGGGACTACCTACGAGCAGTACTTC.

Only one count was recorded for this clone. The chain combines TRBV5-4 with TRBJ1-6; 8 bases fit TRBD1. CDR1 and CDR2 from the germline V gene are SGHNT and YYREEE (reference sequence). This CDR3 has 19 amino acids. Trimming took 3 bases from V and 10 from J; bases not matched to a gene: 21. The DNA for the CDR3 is TGTGCCAGCAGCTGGCAGGGGGCGCGCCGGGGGCCGAAAAGGTCACCCCTCCACTTT. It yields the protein CASSWQGARRGPKRSPLHF.

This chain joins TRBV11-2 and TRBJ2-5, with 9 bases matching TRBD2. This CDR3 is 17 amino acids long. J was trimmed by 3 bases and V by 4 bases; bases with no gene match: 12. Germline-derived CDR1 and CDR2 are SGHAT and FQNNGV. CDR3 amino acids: CASSSPPTGTSKETQYF. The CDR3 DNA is TGTGCCAGCAGCTCCCCCCCAACCGGGACTAGCAAAGAGACCCAGTACTTC. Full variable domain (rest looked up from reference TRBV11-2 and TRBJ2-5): EAGVAQSPRYKIIEKRQSVAFWCNPISGHATLYWYQQILGQGPKLLIQFQNNGVVDDSQLPKDRFSAERLKGVDSTLKIQPAKLEDSAVYLCASSSPPTGTSKETQYFGPGTRLLVL.

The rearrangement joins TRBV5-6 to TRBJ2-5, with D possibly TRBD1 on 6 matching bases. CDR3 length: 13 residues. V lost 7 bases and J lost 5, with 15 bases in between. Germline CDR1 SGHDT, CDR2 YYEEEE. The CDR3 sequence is CASQQGRRETQYF. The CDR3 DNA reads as TGTGCCAGCCAGCAGGGGCGCAGGGAGACCCAGTACTTC.

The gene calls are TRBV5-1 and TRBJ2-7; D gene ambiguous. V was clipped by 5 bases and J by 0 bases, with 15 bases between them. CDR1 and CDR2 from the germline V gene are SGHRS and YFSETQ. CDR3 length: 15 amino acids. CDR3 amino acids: CASRVGESLSYEQYF. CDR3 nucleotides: TGCGCCAGCAGGGTCGGTGAGTCCCTCTCCTACGAGCAGTACTTC.

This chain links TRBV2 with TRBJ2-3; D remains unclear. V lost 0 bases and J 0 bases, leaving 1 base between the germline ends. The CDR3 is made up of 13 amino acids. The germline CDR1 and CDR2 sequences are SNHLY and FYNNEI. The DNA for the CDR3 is TGTGCCAGCAGTGAAGCGAGCACAGATACGCAGTATTTT. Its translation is CASSEASTDTQYF.

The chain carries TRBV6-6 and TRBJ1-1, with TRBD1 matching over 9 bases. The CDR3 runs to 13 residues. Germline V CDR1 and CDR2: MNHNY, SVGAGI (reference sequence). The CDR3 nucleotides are TGTGCAACGGGGACAGGGCAGAACACTGAAGCTTTCTTT. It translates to CATGTGQNTEAFF.

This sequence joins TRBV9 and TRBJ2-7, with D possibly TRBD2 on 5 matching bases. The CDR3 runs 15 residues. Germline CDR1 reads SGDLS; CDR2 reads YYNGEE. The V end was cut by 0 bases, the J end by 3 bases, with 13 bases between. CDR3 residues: CASSVGSGIYYEQYF. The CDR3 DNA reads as TGTGCCAGCAGCGTAGGGTCCGGGATCTACTACGAGCAGTACTTC.

DNA of the CDR3: TGCGCCAGCAGCTTAGGAGGGGGCGTGAACTATGGCTACACCTTC. Protein: CASSLGGGVNYGYTF. The gene calls are TRBV5-1 and TRBJ1-2; 7 bases fit TRBD1. Germline CDR1 is SGHRS and CDR2 is YFSETQ. The V and J ends lost 2 bases and 2 bases, in that order; junction bases with no gene match: 6. This CDR3 comprises 15 residues.

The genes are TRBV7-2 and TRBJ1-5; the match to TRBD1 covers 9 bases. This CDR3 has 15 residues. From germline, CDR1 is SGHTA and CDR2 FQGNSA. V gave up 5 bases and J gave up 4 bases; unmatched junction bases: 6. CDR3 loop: CASSPRTGENQPQHF. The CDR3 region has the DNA TGTGCCAGCAGCCCCCGGACAGGGGAAAATCAGCCCCAGCATTTT.

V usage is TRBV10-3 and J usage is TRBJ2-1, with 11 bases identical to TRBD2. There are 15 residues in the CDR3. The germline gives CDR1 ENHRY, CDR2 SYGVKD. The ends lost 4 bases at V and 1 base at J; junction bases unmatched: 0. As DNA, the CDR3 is TGTGCCATCAGTGGACTAGCGGGATCCTACAATGAGCAGTTCTTC. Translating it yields CAISGLAGSYNEQFF.

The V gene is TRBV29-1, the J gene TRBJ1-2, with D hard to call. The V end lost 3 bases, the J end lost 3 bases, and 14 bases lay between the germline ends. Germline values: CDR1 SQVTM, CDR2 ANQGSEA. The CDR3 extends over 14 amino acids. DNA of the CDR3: TGCAGCGTTGAGGTCAGGACTCCCCACTATGGCTACACCTTC. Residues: CSVEVRTPHYGYTF.

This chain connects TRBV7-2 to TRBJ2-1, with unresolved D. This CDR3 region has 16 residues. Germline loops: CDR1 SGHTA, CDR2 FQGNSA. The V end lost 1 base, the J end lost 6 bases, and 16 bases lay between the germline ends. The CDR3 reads CASSLDSSSRINEQFF. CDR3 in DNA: TGTGCCAGCAGCTTAGATAGTAGCTCCCGCATCAATGAGCAGTTCTTC.

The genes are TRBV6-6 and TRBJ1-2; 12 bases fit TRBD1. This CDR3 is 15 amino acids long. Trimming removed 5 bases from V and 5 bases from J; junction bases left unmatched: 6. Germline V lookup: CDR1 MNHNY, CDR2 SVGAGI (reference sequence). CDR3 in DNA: TGTGCCAGCAGTCAACAGGGACAGGGGGCATATGGCTACACCTTC. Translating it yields CASSQQGQGAYGYTF.

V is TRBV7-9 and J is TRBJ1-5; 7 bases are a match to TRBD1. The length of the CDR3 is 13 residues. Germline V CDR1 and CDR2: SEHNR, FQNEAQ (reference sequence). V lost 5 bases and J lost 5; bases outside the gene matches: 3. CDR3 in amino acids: CASSRDSYQPQHF. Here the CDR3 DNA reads TGTGCCAGCAGCCGGGACAGTTATCAGCCCCAGCATTTT.

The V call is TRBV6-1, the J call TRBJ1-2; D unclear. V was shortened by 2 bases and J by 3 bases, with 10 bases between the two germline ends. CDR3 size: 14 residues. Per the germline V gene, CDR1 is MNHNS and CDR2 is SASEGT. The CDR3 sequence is CASSEMGRDYGYTF. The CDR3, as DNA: TGTGCCAGCAGTGAAATGGGGAGAGACTATGGCTACACCTTC.

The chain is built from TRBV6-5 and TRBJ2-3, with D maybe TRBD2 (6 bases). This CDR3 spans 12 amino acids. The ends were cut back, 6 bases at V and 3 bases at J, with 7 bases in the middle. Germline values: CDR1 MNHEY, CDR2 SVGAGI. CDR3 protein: CASRAGTDTQYF. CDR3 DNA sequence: TGTGCCAGCAGGGCGGGGACAGATACGCAGTATTTT.

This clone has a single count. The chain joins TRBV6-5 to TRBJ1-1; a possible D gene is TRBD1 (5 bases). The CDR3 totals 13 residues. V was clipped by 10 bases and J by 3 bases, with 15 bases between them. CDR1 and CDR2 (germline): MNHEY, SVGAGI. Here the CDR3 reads CATSNDRDTEAFF. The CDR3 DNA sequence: TGTGCCACCTCAAATGACAGAGACACTGAAGCTTTCTTT.

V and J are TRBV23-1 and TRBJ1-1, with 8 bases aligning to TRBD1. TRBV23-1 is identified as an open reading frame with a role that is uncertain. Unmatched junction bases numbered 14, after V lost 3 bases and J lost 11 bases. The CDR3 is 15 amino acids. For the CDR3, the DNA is TGCGCCAGCAGTCACTCAGGGACAGGCCACCGAGGGGCTTTCTTT. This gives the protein CASSHSGTGHRGAFF.

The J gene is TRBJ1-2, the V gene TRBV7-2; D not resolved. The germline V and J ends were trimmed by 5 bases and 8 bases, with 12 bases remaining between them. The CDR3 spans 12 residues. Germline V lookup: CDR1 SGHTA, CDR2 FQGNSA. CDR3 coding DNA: TGTGCCAGCAGCGCACTCACTATGGGCTACACCTTC. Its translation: CASSALTMGYTF. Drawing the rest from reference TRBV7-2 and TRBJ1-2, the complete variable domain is GAGVSQSPSNKVTEKGKDVELRCDPISGHTALYWYRQSLGQGLEFLIYFQGNSAPDKSGLPSDRFSAERTGGSVSTLTIQRTQQEDSAVYLCASSALTMGYTFGSGTRLTVV.

The CDR3 DNA sequence: TGTGCCAGCAGCGTAGCAGTAGGGTTCGCAGATACGCAGTATTTT. Translated, it gives CASSVAVGFADTQYF. V is TRBV9 and J is TRBJ2-3; D gene uncertain. CDR1 SGDLS and CDR2 YYNGEE come from the germline V gene. Deletions cut 0 bases from V and 4 bases from J, with 12 bases between. The CDR3 sequence is 15 residues long.

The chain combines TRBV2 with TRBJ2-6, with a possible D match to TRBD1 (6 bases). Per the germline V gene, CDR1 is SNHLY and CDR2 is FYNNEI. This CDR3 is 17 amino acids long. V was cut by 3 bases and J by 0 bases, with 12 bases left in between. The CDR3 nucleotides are TGTGCCAGCAGTGATGGACAGTCCCCCTCTGGGGCCAACGTCCTGACTTTC. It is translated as CASSDGQSPSGANVLTF.

DNA of the CDR3: TGTGCCAGCAGCCGCGGTTGGACTAGCGACTACAATGAGCAGTTCTTC. The encoded protein is CASSRGWTSDYNEQFF. The rearrangement links TRBV11-2 to TRBJ2-1, with 9 bases aligning to TRBD2. Losses at the gene ends were 5 bases for V and 3 bases for J; bases not matched to a gene: 8. Germline V gives CDR1 SGHAT, CDR2 FQNNGV. This CDR3 spans 16 amino acids.

The CDR3 nucleotides are TGTGCCAGCAGCTTAACCACAGACAGCAATGAGCAGTTCTTC. Its protein is CASSLTTDSNEQFF. The rearrangement joins TRBV5-6 to TRBJ2-1; the D gene is possibly TRBD1 (5 bases). V was clipped by 2 bases and J by 6 bases, with 12 bases between them. Germline-derived CDR1 and CDR2 are SGHDT and YYEEEE. The CDR3 runs 14 residues.

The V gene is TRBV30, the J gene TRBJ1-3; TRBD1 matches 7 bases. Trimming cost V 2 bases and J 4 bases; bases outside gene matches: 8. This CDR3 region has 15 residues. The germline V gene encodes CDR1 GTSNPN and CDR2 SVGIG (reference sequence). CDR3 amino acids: CAWSTYRGGGNTIYF. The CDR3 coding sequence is TGTGCCTGGAGTACATACAGGGGAGGAGGAAACACCATATATTTT.